This T cell receptor (beta chain) was sequenced for a study of beta chain features in type 1 diabetes. Background on the study: Investigators examined approximately 100,000,000 sorted cells across all samples. Study-wide results and limits: In type 1 diabetes patients, VDJ junctions had fewer insertions; deletions at these junctions were more frequent. Patients and controls would be equally affected if PCR favored shorter templates.

About this clone itself: Its antigen is undetermined.

The CDR3 is 11 residues long. V lost 3 bases and J 9 bases, leaving 8 bases between the germline ends. The germline V gene has CDR1 DFQATT and CDR2 SNEGSKA (reference sequence). Investigators reverse transcribed all isolated RNA, so they sequenced expressed TCRB transcripts. TCRdb keeps only in-frame clones here, not all; method: immunoSEQ multiplex PCR. The sample shows a few hundred thousand clones, less than 15% of them seen only once. On average, the one heparinised blood draw given by each donor was approximately 120 mL. The V gene is TRBV20-1, the J gene TRBJ2-2; possible D gene TRBD2, 5 bases. Sample: naive CD4+ T cells from blood. This receptor was identified in a woman aged 18-29 years in good health. In DNA, the CDR3 is TGCAGTGCTAGTTTCGGGAGGGAGCTGTTTTTT. Translated, it gives CSASFGRELFF.